Detailed here is one T cell receptor (beta chain). Its antigen is as yet unknown. These data come from a study of T cell repertoires in cytomegalovirus infection. Turning to the study itself: CMV infection together with matching HLA type was indicated by public TCR beta signatures. Study observations and caveats: Summed frequency of public TCR beta families distinguished CMV carriers with the relevant HLA. CMV-specific TCR beta clonotypes restricted by HLA-C were the ones dominating the ex vivo response.

TCRdb called the reads again in MiXCR, with one record for every CDR3 protein. Of 200,000 or so distinct CDR3 sequences in the sample, 28% were seen once. The CDR3 contains 17 residues. V shed 5 bases and J shed 0 bases, with 19 bases lying between them. Germline lookup yields CDR1 SGHTA and CDR2 FQGTGA. The origin of this receptor is a human donor in good health (CMV status not recorded). Some clones in this sample may be carry-over from other donors' samples. The specimen was PBMCs. The chain links TRBV7-3 to TRBJ1-1; no reliable D call. The DNA of the CDR3 is TGTGCCAGCAGCCAACGCCTACGATTTGGGGTGAACACTGAAGCTTTCTTT. Translating gives CASSQRLRFGVNTEAFF.